The next 8 T cell receptor beta chains were all read from a single sample in a study of CD8 T cells in Susac syndrome. The authors reverse transcribed roughly 0.5 to 1 ug RNA with random hexamers. TCRdb reprocessed the immunoSEQ multiplex PCR reads via MiXCR and lists one record per CDR3 protein. The profile covers hundreds of thousands of distinct CDR3 sequences, with over 85% appearing a single time and 0.07% to 0.09% taken by the ten largest. The sample was CD4+ T cells from PBMCs. These TCRs come from a human donor with multiple sclerosis.

The chain employs TRBV19 and TRBJ1-1; maybe TRBD1 (5 bases). The CDR3 runs to 13 residues. The germline gives CDR1 LNHDA, CDR2 SQIVND (reference sequence). Trimming took 11 bases from V and 6 from J, leaving 19 bases between them. CDR3 loop: CALLGVAGPEAFF. In DNA, the CDR3 is TGTGCCCTCCTAGGGGTTGCGGGGCCTGAAGCTTTCTTT.

The chain recombines TRBV2 with TRBJ2-3, with TRBD2 identical over 7 bases. The CDR3 length is 13 residues. With V trimmed by 7 bases and J by 3 bases, 4 bases remained unmatched. Germline values: CDR1 SNHLY, CDR2 FYNNEI. The CDR3 nucleotides read TGTGCCAGCACGCGGGGGTTGACAGATACGCAGTATTTT. Protein product: CASTRGLTDTQYF.

The chain couples TRBV20-1 to TRBJ2-1; weak D call: TRBD2 (6 bases). Germline CDR1 and CDR2: DFQATT and SNEGSKA (reference sequence). CDR3 length: 14 amino acids. Trimming took 0 bases from V and 10 from J, leaving 16 bases between them. CDR3 sequence (DNA): TGCAGTGCTAGAGAAACTGGCGGAGGGTACGAGCAGTTCTTC. Encoded protein: CSARETGGGYEQFF.

V is TRBV29-1 and J is TRBJ1-1, with 12 bases identical to TRBD1. The V gene end was trimmed by 5 bases and the J gene end by 4 bases; junction bases not matched to a gene: 5. Germline CDR1 and CDR2: SQVTM and ANQGSEA. CDR3 length equals 14 residues. The CDR3: CSVPGQGASTEAFF. The CDR3 nucleotides are TGCAGCGTTCCGGGACAGGGGGCGAGCACTGAAGCTTTCTTT.

This chain joins TRBV24-1 and TRBJ2-1, with 11 nucleotides matching TRBD1. With 2 bases clipped from V and 3 bases from J, the junction kept 5 bases outside the gene matches. Germline CDR1 is KGHDR and CDR2 is SFDVKD. This CDR3 is built from 17 residues. Here the CDR3 reads CATSDYTGTGGYNEQFF. The CDR3 coding sequence is TGTGCCACCAGTGATTACACCGGGACAGGGGGCTACAATGAGCAGTTCTTC.

The V call is TRBV2, the J call TRBJ2-5; weak D call: TRBD1 (6 bases). Looked up from germline, CDR1 is SNHLY and CDR2 is FYNNEI. This CDR3 is 13 amino acids long. The CDR3, as DNA: TGTGCGGGGGCCGGGACGGCCCAAGAGACCCAGTACTTC. This translates into CAGAGTAQETQYF.

The chain carries TRBV20-1 and TRBJ2-2; D not certain. The V end lost 0 bases, the J end lost 4 bases, and 9 bases lay between the germline ends. The length of the CDR3 is 14 residues. From germline, CDR1 is DFQATT and CDR2 SNEGSKA (reference sequence). CDR3 protein: CSARDKATTGELFF. The CDR3 DNA reads as TGCAGTGCTAGAGATAAGGCCACCACCGGGGAGCTGTTTTTT.

The gene calls are TRBV19 and TRBJ2-6; no definite D call. This CDR3 contains 17 residues. Per the germline V gene, CDR1 is LNHDA and CDR2 is SQIVND (reference sequence). V dropped 7 bases and J dropped 1 base, with 17 bases sitting between them. The CDR3, as DNA: TGTGCCAGTATGCAACCTGGGCGACCGTCTGGGGCCAACGTCCTGACTTTC. This codes for CASMQPGRPSGANVLTF. The whole variable domain, filled in from reference TRBV19 and TRBJ2-6, reads DGGITQSPKYLFRKEGQNVTLSCEQNLNHDAMYWYRQDPGQGLRLIYYSQIVNDFQKGDIAEGYSVSREKKESFPLTVTSAQKNPTAFYLCASMQPGRPSGANVLTFGAGSRLTVL.